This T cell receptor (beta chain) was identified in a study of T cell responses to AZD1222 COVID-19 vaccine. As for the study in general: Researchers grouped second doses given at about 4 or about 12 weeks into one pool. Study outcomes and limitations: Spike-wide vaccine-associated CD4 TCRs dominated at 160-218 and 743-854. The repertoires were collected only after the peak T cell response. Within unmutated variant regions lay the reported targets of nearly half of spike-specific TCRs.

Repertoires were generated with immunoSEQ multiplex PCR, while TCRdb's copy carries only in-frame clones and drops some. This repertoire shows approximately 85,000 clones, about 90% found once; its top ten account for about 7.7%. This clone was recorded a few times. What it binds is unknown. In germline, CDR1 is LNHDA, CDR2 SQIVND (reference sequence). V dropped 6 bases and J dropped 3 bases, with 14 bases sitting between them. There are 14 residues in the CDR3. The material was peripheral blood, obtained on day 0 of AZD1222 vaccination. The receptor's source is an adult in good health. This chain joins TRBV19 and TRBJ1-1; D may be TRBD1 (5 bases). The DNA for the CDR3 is TGTGCCAGTAGGGCTGACAGTGCGGACACTGAAGCTTTCTTT. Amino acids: CASRADSADTEAFF.